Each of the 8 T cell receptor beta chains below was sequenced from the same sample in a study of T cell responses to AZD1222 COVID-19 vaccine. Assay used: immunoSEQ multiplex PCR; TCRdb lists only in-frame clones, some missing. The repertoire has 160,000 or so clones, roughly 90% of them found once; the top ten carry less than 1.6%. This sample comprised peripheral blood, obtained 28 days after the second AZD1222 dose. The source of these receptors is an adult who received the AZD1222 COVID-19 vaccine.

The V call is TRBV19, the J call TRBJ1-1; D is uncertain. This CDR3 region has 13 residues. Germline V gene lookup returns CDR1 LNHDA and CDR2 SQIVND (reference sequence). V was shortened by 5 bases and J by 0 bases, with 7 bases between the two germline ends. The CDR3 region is CASSPDLNTEAFF. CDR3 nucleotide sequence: TGTGCCAGTAGTCCAGATTTGAACACTGAAGCTTTCTTT.

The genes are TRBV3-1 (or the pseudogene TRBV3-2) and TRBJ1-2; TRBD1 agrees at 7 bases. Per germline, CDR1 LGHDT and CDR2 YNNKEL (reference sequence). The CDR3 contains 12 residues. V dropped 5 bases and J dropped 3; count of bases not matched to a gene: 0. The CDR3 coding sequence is TGTGCCAGCAGCGACAGGGACTATGGCTACACCTTC. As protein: CASSDRDYGYTF.

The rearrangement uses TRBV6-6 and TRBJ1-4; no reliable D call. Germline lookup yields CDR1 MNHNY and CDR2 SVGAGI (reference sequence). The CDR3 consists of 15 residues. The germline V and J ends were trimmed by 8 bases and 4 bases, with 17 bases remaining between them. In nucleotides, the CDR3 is TGTGCCAGCCGGAATATGCAGAGAGTTAATGAAAAACTGTTTTTT. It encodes CASRNMQRVNEKLFF.

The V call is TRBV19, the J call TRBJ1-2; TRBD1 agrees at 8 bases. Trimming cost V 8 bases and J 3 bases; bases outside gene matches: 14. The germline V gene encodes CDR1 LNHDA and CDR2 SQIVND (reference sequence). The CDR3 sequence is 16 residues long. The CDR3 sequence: CASCTTGVLYDYGYTF. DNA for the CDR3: TGTGCCAGTTGTACGACAGGGGTTCTTTATGACTATGGCTACACCTTC.

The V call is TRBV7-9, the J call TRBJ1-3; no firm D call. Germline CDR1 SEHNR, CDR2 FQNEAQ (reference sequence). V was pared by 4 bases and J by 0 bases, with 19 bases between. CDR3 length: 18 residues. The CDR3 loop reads CASSYAAGLPDSGNTIYF. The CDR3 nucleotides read TGTGCCAGCAGCTACGCAGCTGGACTCCCAGACTCTGGAAACACCATATATTTT.

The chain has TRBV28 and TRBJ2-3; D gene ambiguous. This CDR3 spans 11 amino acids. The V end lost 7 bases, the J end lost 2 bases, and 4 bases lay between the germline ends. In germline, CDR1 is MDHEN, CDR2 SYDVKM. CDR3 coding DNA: TGTGCCAGCACGGTCACAGATACGCAGTATTTT. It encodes CASTVTDTQYF.

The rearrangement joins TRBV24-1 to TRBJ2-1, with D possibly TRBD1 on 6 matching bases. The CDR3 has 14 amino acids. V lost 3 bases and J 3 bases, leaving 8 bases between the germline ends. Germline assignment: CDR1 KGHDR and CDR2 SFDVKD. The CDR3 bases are TGTGCCACCAGTGATAAGGACAGCTACAATGAGCAGTTCTTC. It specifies CATSDKDSYNEQFF.

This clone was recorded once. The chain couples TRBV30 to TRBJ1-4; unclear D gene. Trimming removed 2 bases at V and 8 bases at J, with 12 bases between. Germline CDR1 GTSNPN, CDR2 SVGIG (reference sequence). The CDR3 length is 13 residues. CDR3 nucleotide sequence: TGTGCCTGGAGTAATTTCGCCGTGGAAAAACTGTTTTTT. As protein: CAWSNFAVEKLFF. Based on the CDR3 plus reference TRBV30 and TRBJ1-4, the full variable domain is SQTIHQWPATLVQPVGSPLSLECTVEGTSNPNLYWYRQAAGRGLQLLFYSVGIGQISSEVPQNLSASRPQDRQFILSSKKLLLSDSGFYLCAWSNFAVEKLFFGSGTQLSVL.